This T cell receptor (beta chain) emerged from a study of control samples from healthy donors and cancer patients. The assay was immunoSEQ multiplex PCR, and TCRdb's table has in-frame clones only and misses some. The sample carries more than 100,000 clones, 90% recorded once. Germline V gene lookup returns CDR1 SGHDT and CDR2 YYEEEE. The CDR3 has 11 amino acids. The V gene lost 4 bases and the J gene lost 8 bases, with 9 bases spanning the gap. The receptor was derived from a man between 18 and 35 years old in good health. Sequencing input: blood. The chain combines TRBV5-6 with TRBJ1-2; D not certain. The DNA for the CDR3 is TGTGCCAGCAGCGCCCTGGGGGGCTACACCTTC. Translation: CASSALGGYTF. The complete variable domain, with remaining parts taken from reference TRBV5-6 and TRBJ1-2, reads DAGVTQSPTHLIKTRGQQVTLRCSPKSGHDTVSWYQQALGQGPQFIFQYYEEEERQRGNFPDRFSGHQFPNYSSELNVNALLLGDSALYLCASSALGGYTFGSGTRLTVV.